This is a list of T cell receptor beta chains from one sample in a study of cytomegalovirus exposure and HLA in healthy donors. Produced via immunoSEQ multiplex PCR; TCRdb's table is partial and in-frame only. The sample contains 90,000 to 150,000 clones, about 72% of which appear only once. Sequencing used PBMCs. These receptor sequences come from a man in his fifties or sixties in good health and CMV-seropositive. Each CDR3 is given with its conserved first and last residue. A D gene is named only where the DNA matches it firmly. The size field is filled for only some rows; it gives once, few, many or a size class.

>TRBV5-1|15|TRBJ1-5|.|.
TGCGCCAGCAGCTTGGGGCAGGGAGGCGATCAGCCCCAGCATTTT
CASSLGQGGDQPQHF
>TRBV11-2|14|TRBJ1-1|few|.
TGTGCCAGCAGCTTAGCGGGGGAGCGCACTGAAGCTTTCTTT
CASSLAGERTEAFF
>TRBV28|16|TRBJ1-5|.|TRBD1
TGTGCCAGCCTCTCCGGGGGACAGGGGATCGATCAGCCCCAGCATTTT
CASLSGGQGIDQPQHF
>TRBV5-1|12|TRBJ1-6|.|.
TGCGCCAGCAGCTCCGAACTCGGACCCCTCCACTTT
CASSSELGPLHF
>TRBV5-1|14|TRBJ2-5|.|TRBD1
TGCGCCAGCAGCTTTGCAGGGGGCGGAGAGACCCAGTACTTC
CASSFAGGGETQYF
>TRBV18|13|TRBJ1-1|.|.
TGTGCCAGCTCTGACAGCGTTAACACTGAAGCTTTCTTT
CASSDSVNTEAFF
>TRBV11-1|11|TRBJ2-2|few|.
TGTGCCAGCAGCCTAACAGGGAGACTGTTTTTT
CASSLTGRLFF
>TRBV2|13|TRBJ1-2|.|TRBD1
TGTGCCAGCAGGGGACAGGGGGACTATGGCTACACCTTC
CASRGQGDYGYTF
>TRBV5-1|14|TRBJ1-4|.|TRBD1
TGCGCCAGCAGCGACTCCTCAGGGGGAGAAAAACTGTTTTTT
CASSDSSGGEKLFF
>TRBV20-1|10|TRBJ2-7|few|.
TGCAGTGCTAGGCGCGGTGAGCAGTACTTC
CSARRGEQYF
>TRBV6-6|13|TRBJ1-1|many|TRBD1
TGTGCCAGCAGTCCGGAACTTAGGGGGCCAGCTTTCTTT
CASSPELRGPAFF
>TRBV4-1|14|TRBJ2-5|.|.
TGCGCCAGCAGCCACACCCCGGGTCAAGAGACCCAGTACTTC
CASSHTPGQETQYF
>TRBV18|17|TRBJ2-1|.|TRBD2
TGTGCCAGCTCACCACCGTTACTAGCGGGGGGCGGGGATGAGCAGTTCTTC
CASSPPLLAGGGDEQFF
>TRBV6-4|15|TRBJ1-2|.|TRBD1
TGTGCCAGCAGTTATAGACAGGGGGCAGACTATGGCTACACCTTC
CASSYRQGADYGYTF
>TRBV5-4|14|TRBJ1-2|few|.
TGTGCCAGCAGCCATGGGGGGGCTAACTATGGCTACACCTTC
CASSHGGANYGYTF
>TRBV9|18|TRBJ1-6|.|.
TGTGCCAGCAGTCCGGGAGGGGTTTCGACCTCCTATAATTCACCCCTCCACTTT
CASSPGGVSTSYNSPLHF
>TRBV7-8|16|TRBJ1-1|.|.
TGTGCCAGCAGCTTAGTGGGGGGGGCAGAGAACACTGAAGCTTTCTTT
CASSLVGGAENTEAFF
>TRBV18|14|TRBJ1-2|.|TRBD1
TGTGCCAGCTCACCGACGACAGGGGGCGATGGCTACACCTTC
CASSPTTGGDGYTF
>TRBV19|16|TRBJ2-3|few|.
TGTGCCAGTAGTCGACAGGGCTCCGGGGGCGCAGATACGCAGTATTTT
CASSRQGSGGADTQYF
>TRBV28|15|TRBJ2-3|.|TRBD1
TGTGCCAGCAGTTGGTCAGGGACAGACCTAGATACGCAGTATTTT
CASSWSGTDLDTQYF